This T cell receptor beta chain stems from a study of cytomegalovirus exposure and HLA in healthy donors (dated by TCRdb to the late 2010s). Turning to the overall study: In an earlier analysis of fewer than 750 of the donors, 250 to 300 Gb of sequence data and 90 million to 120 million unique TCR beta sequences from 150 million to 200 million T cells were reported. A separate validation cohort of 100 to 150 different subjects was used in addition to the approximately 640-subject first cohort. In a later analysis, previously published TCR beta repertoires from about 640 donors were re-analyzed and high-resolution HLA genotyping was added so that TCR occurrence patterns could be studied. To decide whether each TCR beta V gene segment behaved as functional or pseudogenic, an earlier analysis of some 580 of the donors relied on high-throughput TCR beta sequencing. Using immunosequencing, the study profiled T cell repertoires from approximately 700 subjects and related those repertoires to cytomegalovirus serostatus. An early release that covered 640 HLA-typed donors contained 300 to 350 gigabases of sequencing data and 85 million to 100 million unique TCR sequences. The aim of the study was to test whether cataloging public T cell receptors could identify signatures of past pathogen exposure. Both class I and class II loci were covered by HLA typing, at four-digit resolution. Typing coverage differed by locus: A, B, C, DRB1 and DQB1 were typed in roughly 620-630 donors, DQA1 in 500 to 550, DPA1 in 600 to 610, and DPB1 in around 440. To predict cytomegalovirus infection status, the study brought together high-throughput TCR immunosequencing, statistical association of individual TCRs with disease status, and machine learning. Donor age, sex, ethnicity and CMV serostatus were compiled alongside the repertoire data. Rather than drawing on any new phenotypic data, the later analysis identified candidate immune exposures from TCR beta sequences and the way those sequences occurred across donors. Of the roughly 390 genotyped donors, approximately 83% fell in the genetic ancestry cluster associated with self-reported Caucasian donors. About five DR-DQ haplotypes were handled as single units for association and clustering, since linkage in the cohort was strong. Genome-wide SNP genotypes for about 55% of the roughly 670 donors were used in a later genetic analysis, which treated that subset as a discovery cohort. All discovery cohort repertoires had been generated using a single sequencing platform. Across around 400 genotyped donors of the cohort, an average of about 240,000 unique TCR beta nucleotide sequences per donor were sequenced, and roughly 20% of those sequences were non-productive. Study-level results and caveats: Because some donors lacked HLA typing at each locus, the association tests relied only on the typed subset. In a later analysis, HLA-associated TCR beta chains showed more clonal expansion and lower generation probabilities than non-associated chains that were equally common. In a later analysis, most CMV-associated TCR beta chains were found to appear HLA-restricted, with HLA associations seemingly driven largely by CMV exposure. Cytomegalovirus status was reported to be diagnosed by the classifier with high specificity and sensitivity in both the original and validation cohorts. At a false discovery rate of 0.05, a later analysis linked under 20,000 TCR beta sequences to specific HLA alleles. Three of the identified cytomegalovirus-associated TCR beta chains were confirmed in vitro to be specific for cytomegalovirus antigens. When HLA alleles, especially DR and DQ, strongly co-occurred, attributing TCR associations to individual alleles was difficult. A further reported finding was that TCR beta sequences accurately predicted the HLA-A and HLA-B alleles for most subjects in the first cohort. In a later genetic analysis, a missense DCLRE1C variant was associated with V-gene and J-gene trimming of TCR beta chains, and the association was replicated in an independent cohort. Because counts were too low, 15 or so rarely observed V segments, including chromosome 9 orphons, were excluded from the earlier analysis of 587 of the donors. The cohort was sequenced for TCR beta chains only, and without alpha or paired-chain data the features that could be detected were limited. Broadly in line with IMGT annotations, most TCR beta V segments showed up in productive rearrangements about 90% or about 30% of the time in an earlier analysis of approximately 600 of the donors. Some IMGT-functional V segments, including TRBV6-2 and TRBV6-3, could not be distinguished by the 87-base-pair reads and were therefore excluded. A later analysis found that TCR association rates varied across HLA loci, with DRB1 alleles showing the most associated TCRs and HLA-C alleles the fewest. According to a later analysis, parvovirus B19, influenza, CMV and Epstein-Barr virus appeared linked to several top co-occurrence clusters. CMV serostatus was the only immune exposure information available for the cohort. According to a later genetic analysis, donors in an Asian-associated ancestry cluster had fewer N-insertions in productive TCRs than the approximately 610-donor mean. A cluster of highly shared sequence variants was judged likely to be a technical artifact of the sequencing pipeline. Most TCR sequences were observed very rarely across donors, whereas some public TCRs were present in many individuals. Roughly uniform sequencing depth across donors was assumed in presence/absence analyses, although this assumption may not hold. The study gave a list of about 160 TCR beta chains associated with cytomegalovirus. Linkage disequilibrium might explain the correlated functional status among segregating V segments, but an unknown experimental factor could not be excluded. The authors suggested that the approach could potentially be extended to other disease states and immunological phenotypes.

The CDR3 measures 15 amino acids from cysteine to phenylalanine. The kept DNA is CDR3 alone, 45 bases in frame from the first base. The V end gives up 2 bases and the J end 0 bases, leaving 4 bases in the junction not matched to a gene. CDR1 and CDR2 are read off the germline V gene as SGHRS and YFSETQ. Receptor amplification or capture employed the immunoSEQ multiplex PCR assay. For the multiplex PCR, a mixture combining 60 forward primers for TCR Vbeta segments and 13 reverse primers for TCR Jbeta segments was used. The CDR3 region of rearranged TCR beta genes was amplified from genomic DNA by a multiplex PCR assay. The amplified TCR beta libraries were sequenced on the Illumina HiSeq System as 87-base-pair reads. Per the authors' processing: A later analysis counted approximately 76 million unique TCR beta chains across the 550 to 800 repertoires, and roughly 9.9 million of these chains were shared by at least two donors. To remove PCR and sequencing errors, raw reads were error-corrected and collapsed into unique sequences using a nearest-neighbor algorithm that merged closely related sequences. CDR3 sequences were aligned to IMGT reference sequences to assign V, D and J gene segments. Each retained sequence needed at least a six-nucleotide match to both a V gene segment and a J gene segment. A rearrangement was called productive if the CDR3 had no stop codons and remained in frame with V and J, and every other rearrangement was called non-productive. CDR3 was defined by IMGT convention, running from the second conserved V-encoded cysteine to the conserved J-encoded phenylalanine. Sequences without an unambiguous match to a single V gene segment were excluded from the earlier analysis of a few hundred of the donors. An earlier analysis of 500 to 700 of the donors classified V segments as functional when productive rearrangements were above 56.7% and as segregating when the standard deviation between donors was above 5%. A statistical classification framework was built for diagnosing cytomegalovirus status from the catalog of TCR beta chain sequences. V and J gene assignment, in a later analysis, came from comparing TCR nucleotide sequences with IMGT/GENE-DB human TR gene sequences. Using the TCRdist pipeline, a later analysis assigned CDR3 sequences along with most-parsimonious VDJ recombination scenarios. In a later analysis, each TCR beta chain was defined by its CDR3 amino acid sequence together with its V-gene family, and reads lacking a unique V-gene family were excluded. A later analysis removed 500 to 650 highly shared, low-generation-probability nucleotide sequences to deal with suspected cross-contamination and a sequencing artifact. For each public chain, a later analysis derived a clonal expansion index from normalized ranks of inferred template counts within each repertoire. Generation probabilities in a later analysis came from a VDJ recombination model fitted to out-of-frame rearrangements, and those results were checked against IGoR. Hypergeometric tests were used in a later analysis to score TCR-TCR, TCR-HLA and TCR-CMV co-occurrence, with a repertoire-size bias correction applied to the TCR pairs. In a later analysis, false discovery rates were estimated by permuting HLA or CMV assignments 20 times. In a later analysis, co-occurring TCRs were grouped using DBSCAN, with TCRdist sequence similarity added in when clustering inside HLA-allele-positive subsets. Repertoires with fewer than 30,000 or more than 120,000 public chains were left out of co-occurrence clustering, as were a handful of repertoires with anomalous nucleotide sharing. TCRdb re-hosts the immuneACCESS table, in-frame sequences only. Its copies lack some clones; in the studies checked, an unresolved V gene accounts for under half of them, and the cause for the rest is not known. Clone size and the V and J calls come from that table; the DNA yielded D and trimming. The sample table holds over 150,000 clones, of which over 80% were seen once. The ten largest clones capture about 2.5% of the sample.

With regard to this clone: Its target antigen remains unknown. No base qualities exist here, and no much larger clone lies one base off it.

The cohort comprised several hundred healthy bone marrow donors. All cohort members were sampled while nominally healthy, although unrecorded immune exposures were likely present. The donor was CMV seronegative and belonged to the group of over 300 seronegative cohort members. Every donor gave a peripheral blood sample, and the peripheral blood mononuclear cells from that sample were used for TCR beta sequencing. The Qiagen DNeasy Blood Extraction Kit was used to extract genomic DNA from the blood cell samples. The TCR was taken from a male donor in good health and CMV-seronegative. The chain is encoded by TRBV5-1 joined to TRBJ1-2, and TRBD1 matches 7 of the central bases. The sequenced material came from PBMCs. The CDR3 has the sequence CASSLRQGANYGYTF. The nucleotide sequence is TGCGCCAGCAGCTTACGACAGGGAGCTAACTATGGCTACACCTTC. Beyond the CDR3, the reference TRBV5-1 and TRBJ1-2 genes provide the residues; the full variable domain reads: KAGVTQTPRYLIKTRGQQVTLSCSPISGHRSVSWYQQTPGQGLQFLFEYFSETQRNKGNFPGRFSGRQFSNSRSEMNVSTLELGDSALYLCASSLRQGANYGYTFGSGTRLTVV.